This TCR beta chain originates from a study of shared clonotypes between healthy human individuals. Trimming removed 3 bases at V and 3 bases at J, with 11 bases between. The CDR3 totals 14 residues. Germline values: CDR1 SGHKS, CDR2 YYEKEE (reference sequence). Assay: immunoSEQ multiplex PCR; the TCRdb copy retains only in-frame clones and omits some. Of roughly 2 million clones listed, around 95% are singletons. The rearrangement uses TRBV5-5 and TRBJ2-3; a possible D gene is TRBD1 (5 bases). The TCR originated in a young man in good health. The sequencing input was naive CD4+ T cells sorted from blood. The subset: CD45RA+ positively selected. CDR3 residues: CASSWYSGTDTQYF. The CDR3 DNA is TGTGCCAGCAGCTGGTACTCAGGGACAGATACGCAGTATTTT.